This TCR beta chain appears in the sequencing data of a study of blood T cell repertoires in COVID-19. Study as a whole: Samples taken during acute and convalescent COVID-19 were collected in the United States, Italy and Spain. Sources were T cells, B-cell-depleted T cells, or PBMCs; the material itself was cDNA or gDNA.

The CDR3 has 14 residues. J lost 4 bases, V lost 5 bases, and 5 bases had no gene match. Germline assignment: CDR1 SNHLY and CDR2 FYNNEI. Authors' data handling: By means of reference gene primer amplification, nucleated cell counts were estimated. Profiling relied on immunoSEQ multiplex PCR, and the TCRdb table lists in-frame clones only, not all of them. V and J calls and clone size follow that table, whereas D and trimming were derived from the DNA. Found here are about 70,000 clones, around 92% of them singletons; the top ten hold approximately 1.5%. The clonotype was recovered from a man aged 55-75 years with acute or convalescent COVID-19. The chain is built from TRBV2 and TRBJ1-2, with 9 bases identical to TRBD1. The sample comprised peripheral blood. CDR3 DNA sequence: TGTGCCAGCAGTCCCGGGACAGGGATCTATGGCTACACCTTC. Translating gives CASSPGTGIYGYTF.